Listed below are T cell receptor beta chains from one sample, sequenced in a study of T cells after yellow fever vaccination. A single record per CDR3 protein comes from TCRdb applying MiXCR to the 5' RACE reads. The sample yields about 320,000 distinct CDR3 sequences, about 11% seen once. The sample consisted of CD4+ T cells sorted from PBMCs, taken 45 days after the yellow fever booster vaccination. These receptors all stem from a man in his late teens or twenties who received the YFV17D yellow fever vaccine. Both conserved end residues are part of each CDR3. D genes are given only for firm matches. A row's size may be missing; if present it is once, few, many or a size class.

abundance	v_gene	j_gene	d_gene	CDR3aa	CDR3nt
.	TRBV5-5	TRBJ2-3	.	CASSLGPRLDTQYF	TGTGCCAGCAGCTTGGGCCCCCGCCTAGATACGCAGTATTTT
.	TRBV27	TRBJ2-5	.	CASSLFYGLPKETQYF	TGTGCCAGCAGTTTATTCTACGGACTACCAAAAGAGACCCAGTACTTC
.	TRBV2	TRBJ2-4	TRBD2	CASSEDYGLAGGLAKNIQYF	TGTGCCAGCAGTGAAGATTATGGACTAGCGGGGGGGCTAGCCAAAAACATTCAGTACTTC
.	TRBV7-2	TRBJ1-1	.	CASSLVQGRQHTEAFF	TGTGCCAGCAGCTTAGTGCAGGGAAGACAGCACACTGAAGCTTTCTTT
few	TRBV7-2	TRBJ1-4	.	CASSLEVRAGRLQLFF	TGTGCCAGCAGCTTAGAGGTCCGGGCTGGGAGATTACAACTGTTTTTT
few	TRBV12-3/TRBV12-4	TRBJ2-7	.	CASSPDLYDQYF	TGTGCCAGCAGTCCAGACCTTTACGACCAGTACTTC
many	TRBV5-1	TRBJ2-5	.	CASSIGKLEGTQYF	TGCGCCAGCAGCATTGGGAAACTAGAGGGGACCCAGTACTTC
.	TRBV6-5	TRBJ1-6	TRBD1	CASSHSRGTDNSPLHF	TGTGCCAGCAGCCACTCAAGGGGGACAGATAATTCACCCCTCCACTTT
.	TRBV24-1	TRBJ2-1	.	CATSGSLTDHNEQFF	TGTGCCACCAGTGGTTCGTTAACAGACCACAATGAGCAGTTCTTC
few	TRBV6-1	TRBJ1-5	TRBD1	CASSRGGQGVYPQHF	TGTGCCAGCAGTCGAGGAGGACAGGGGGTATATCCCCAGCATTTT
.	TRBV5-1	TRBJ2-2	TRBD1	CASSLFGTANTGELFF	TGCGCCAGCAGCTTGTTCGGGACAGCGAACACCGGGGAGCTGTTTTTT
few	TRBV7-2	TRBJ2-7	TRBD1	CASSLGRTGYEQYF	TGTGCCAGCAGCTTAGGGCGGACAGGCTACGAGCAGTACTTC
many	TRBV20-1	TRBJ2-7	.	CSARDRGPNEQYF	TGCAGTGCTAGAGATCGGGGGCCGAATGAGCAGTACTTC
.	TRBV7-2	TRBJ2-7	TRBD2	CASSVGGGLYEQYF	TGTGCCAGCTCGGTCGGGGGGGGCCTCTACGAGCAGTACTTC
.	TRBV10-3	TRBJ2-2	.	CAISETDTGELFF	TGTGCCATCAGTGAGACGGACACCGGGGAGCTGTTTTTT
few	TRBV5-1	TRBJ1-1	.	CASSTRGQGYSNTEAFF	TGCGCCAGCAGCACCAGGGGTCAGGGCTACTCGAACACTGAAGCTTTCTTT
once	TRBV5-1	TRBJ2-3	TRBD2	CASGGTSGASTDTQYF	TGCGCCAGCGGAGGGACTAGCGGGGCTAGCACAGATACGCAGTATTTT
few	TRBV5-1	TRBJ1-1	.	CASSLYRETGEAFF	TGCGCCAGCAGCTTGTATCGGGAAACAGGTGAAGCTTTCTTT
few	TRBV7-8	TRBJ2-7	.	CASSLLQTYEQYF	TGTGCCAGCAGCTTATTACAGACATACGAGCAGTACTTC
.	TRBV12-3/TRBV12-4	TRBJ1-5	.	CASSLDWGEQPQHF	TGTGCCAGCAGCCTGGACTGGGGGGAACAGCCCCAGCATTTT
.	TRBV5-6	TRBJ1-1	.	CASSWNGGPAFF	TGTGCCAGCAGCTGGAACGGGGGACCAGCTTTCTTT
few	TRBV12-3/TRBV12-4	TRBJ2-5	.	CASSWQETQYF	TGTGCCAGCAGTTGGCAGGAGACCCAGTACTTC
many	TRBV12-3/TRBV12-4	TRBJ1-3	.	CASSSGAGNTIYF	TGTGCCAGCAGTTCCGGAGCTGGAAACACCATATATTTT
few	TRBV4-3	TRBJ2-4	.	CASSQGAGVTKNIQYF	TGCGCCAGCAGCCAAGGAGCTGGGGTAACCAAAAACATTCAGTACTTC
few	TRBV4-1	TRBJ1-1	.	CASSQDRWTEAFF	TGCGCCAGCAGCCAAGATCGGTGGACTGAAGCTTTCTTT
.	TRBV2	TRBJ2-2	.	CASIRGPGHNTGELFF	TGTGCCAGCATACGGGGGCCGGGACATAACACCGGGGAGCTGTTTTTT
.	TRBV3-1	TRBJ2-3	.	CASSHGKDTQYF	TGTGCCAGCAGCCATGGCAAGGATACGCAGTATTTT
few	TRBV28	TRBJ2-3	.	CASSSGQLHLTDTQYF	TGTGCCAGCAGTTCCGGACAGCTGCATCTCACAGATACGCAGTATTTT